Each of the 18 T cell receptor beta chains below was sequenced from the same sample in a study of human T cells and chemical hapten exposure. The time point was: pre-sensitization, week 0. Treatment reported: therapeutic diphenylcyclopropenone sensitization with weekly scalp DPC. TCRdb used MiXCR to reprocess the RACE reads, holding one entry per CDR3 protein. This sample has some 400,000 distinct CDR3 sequences; approximately 5.1% occur once, and the top ten carry roughly 2.6%. The sample here was whole blood, taken in connection with sensitization to the hapten diphenylcyclopropenone (DPC). The receptors stem from a woman in her forties or fifties with alopecia areata. Some clones in this sample may be carry-over from other donors' samples.

At least ten counts were recorded for this clonotype. V is TRBV6-5 and J is TRBJ1-2; D is undetermined. Germline lookup yields CDR1 MNHEY and CDR2 SVGAGI. The CDR3 covers 13 residues. The V end was cut by 0 bases, the J end by 7 bases, with 9 bases between. For the CDR3, the DNA is TGTGCCAGCAGTTACTCGACTTTTAGTGGCTACACCTTC. Residues: CASSYSTFSGYTF.

This clonotype was recorded at least ten times. The chain uses TRBV12-3 or TRBV12-4 and TRBJ2-1; the match to TRBD2 covers 15 bases. V shed 5 bases and J 4 bases; nucleotides not matched to a gene: 12. This CDR3 has 19 residues. CDR3 coding DNA: TGTGCCAGCAGTCCCCGGGGACTAGCGGGAGGATCCCAGTACAATGAGCAGTTCTTC. This encodes CASSPRGLAGGSQYNEQFF.

This clonotype was found a few times. This chain links TRBV18 with TRBJ1-6; perhaps TRBD1 as D (6 bases). The CDR3 length is 14 residues. CDR1 and CDR2 (germline): KGHSH, LQKENI. V dropped 3 bases and J dropped 5 bases, with 8 bases sitting between them. CDR3 residues: CASSPGTNNSPLHF. The CDR3 DNA is TGTGCCAGCTCACCTGGGACAAATAATTCACCCCTCCACTTT.

The chain has TRBV27 and TRBJ1-1; unclear D gene. V lost 3 bases to trimming and J lost 0 bases, with 5 bases between them. In germline, CDR1 is MNHEY, CDR2 SMNVEV (reference sequence). The CDR3 spans 13 residues. CDR3 amino acids: CASSLIMNTEAFF. The CDR3 bases are TGTGCCAGCAGTTTGATTATGAACACTGAAGCTTTCTTT.

This clonotype was recorded a few times. CDR3 loop: CASSLLRIRDLPTDTQYF. The CDR3 DNA reads TGTGCCAGCAGCCTCCTGAGAATCAGGGACCTCCCCACAGATACGCAGTATTTT. This chain uses TRBV6-2 or TRBV6-3 with TRBJ2-3; D may be TRBD1 or TRBD2 (5 bases each). Germline V lookup: CDR1 MNHEY, CDR2 SVGEGT. V was shortened by 6 bases and J by 2 bases, with 24 bases between the two germline ends. This CDR3 is built from 18 residues.

This clonotype was detected a few times. The rearrangement uses TRBV4-3 and TRBJ2-3, with a weak D call TRBD1 (6 bases). The CDR3 covers 18 residues. Germline-derived CDR1 and CDR2 are LGHNA and YSLEER. Trimming stripped 1 base from V and 0 bases from J, with 17 bases between. As DNA, the CDR3 is TGCGCCAGCAGCCAAGGAGGAGACAGGACCTCTAGCACAGATACGCAGTATTTT. Amino acid sequence: CASSQGGDRTSSTDTQYF.

This clonotype was seen repeatedly, ten times or more. The V call is TRBV20-1, the J call TRBJ2-1, with 11 bases matching TRBD2. V trimming: 0 bases; J trimming: 6 bases; junction bases outside the gene matches: 4. The CDR3 has 15 residues. Germline CDR1 DFQATT, CDR2 SNEGSKA (reference sequence). The CDR3 loop is CSAREGTSGPNEQFF. The CDR3 nucleotides are TGCAGTGCTAGAGAAGGGACTAGCGGCCCCAATGAGCAGTTCTTC.

J is TRBJ2-5 and V is TRBV20-1; D is perhaps TRBD2 (5 bases). V was cut by 0 bases and J by 4 bases, with 12 bases left in between. The V gene's germline CDR1 is DFQATT and CDR2 SNEGSKA (reference sequence). CDR3 length equals 14 residues. The CDR3 DNA sequence: TGCAGTGCTAGAGAGCCGCTAGCCGGAGAGACCCAGTACTTC. The encoded protein is CSAREPLAGETQYF.

At least ten counts were recorded for this clonotype. The CDR3 nucleotides read TGTGCCAGCAGCGTAGAAGGCCAGGGAGTAATAAACGAGCAGTACTTC. This encodes CASSVEGQGVINEQYF. The chain recombines TRBV9 with TRBJ2-7, with D perhaps being TRBD1 or TRBD2 (5 bases each). This CDR3 has 16 amino acids. V was trimmed by 0 bases and J by 5 bases, leaving 18 bases between them. From germline, CDR1 is SGDLS and CDR2 YYNGEE.

This clonotype was seen at least ten times. V usage is TRBV28 and J usage is TRBJ2-3, with 7 bases that match TRBD1. CDR3 length: 15 residues. Trimming at V came to 5 bases and at J to 0 bases, leaving 5 bases not matched to a gene. The germline V gene encodes CDR1 MDHEN and CDR2 SYDVKM. CDR3 coding DNA: TGTGCCAGCAGTCTCGGGACAGCTAGCACAGATACGCAGTATTTT. This gives the protein CASSLGTASTDTQYF.

This clonotype was seen ten or more times. The rearrangement links TRBV7-2 to TRBJ2-3; 9 nucleotides match TRBD2. The V gene end was trimmed by 4 bases and the J gene end by 10 bases; junction bases not matched to a gene: 12. Germline V lookup: CDR1 SGHTA, CDR2 FQGNSA. CDR3 length: 15 residues. CDR3 bases: TGTGCCAGCAGCTATCTAGCGGGGAATTGGGGATCGCAGTATTTT. It codes for CASSYLAGNWGSQYF.

This clonotype was counted only a few times. CDR3 bases: TGTGCCAGCAGTGAAGAGGGAAACACCATATATTTT. Its protein is CASSEEGNTIYF. The V call is TRBV2, the J call TRBJ1-3; D is ambiguous. The CDR3 covers 12 residues. Trimming took 1 base from V and 4 from J, leaving 2 bases between them. Germline V gives CDR1 SNHLY, CDR2 FYNNEI.

The chain has TRBV29-1 and TRBJ2-1, with 7 bases matching TRBD2. In germline, CDR1 is SQVTM, CDR2 ANQGSEA. V dropped 6 bases and J dropped 6; count of bases not matched to a gene: 5. CDR3 length: 12 amino acids. The CDR3 loop reads CSVGREGNEQFF. The CDR3 region has the DNA TGCAGCGTCGGAAGGGAGGGCAATGAGCAGTTCTTC.

As for this clonotype: A much larger clone lies a single base off, so this may be a read error. The J gene is TRBJ1-1, the V gene TRBV28; TRBD1 matches 7 bases. This CDR3 is built from 13 residues. Germline CDR1 is MDHEN and CDR2 is SYDVKM. The CDR3 nucleotides read TGTGCCAGCAGTTTAGAACAGGGGTCCGAAGCTCTCTTT. Protein: CASSLEQGSEALF. Complete variable domain (other parts from reference TRBV28 and TRBJ1-1): DVKVTQSSRYLVKRTGEKVFLECVQDMDHENMFWYRQDPGLGLRLIYFSYDVKMKEKGDIPEGYSVSREKKERFSLILESASTNQTSMYLCASSLEQGSEALFGQGTRLTVV.

This chain connects TRBV20-1 to TRBJ1-1; the match to TRBD1 covers 7 bases. V shed 3 bases and J 4 bases; nucleotides not matched to a gene: 8. From germline, CDR1 is DFQATT and CDR2 SNEGSKA (reference sequence). The CDR3 is made up of 14 amino acids. CDR3 bases: TGCAGTGCTAGGTCGACAGGGCAGTTCACTGAAGCTTTCTTT. This gives the protein CSARSTGQFTEAFF.

This clonotype has more than one count but fewer than ten. CDR3 sequence reads: CASSYTGSVTEAFF. CDR3 coding DNA: TGTGCCAGCAGTTACACGGGGAGTGTTACTGAAGCTTTCTTT. V gene TRBV6-6 combines with J gene TRBJ1-1; D is undetermined. Between the trimmed V and J ends, which lost 2 bases and 5 bases, there was a span of 12 bases. Germline CDR1 reads MNHNY; CDR2 reads SVGAGI (reference sequence). The CDR3 sequence is 14 residues long.

This clonotype was picked up a small number of times. The V and J genes are TRBV7-9 and TRBJ1-4, with D possibly matching TRBD1 (6 bases). The CDR3 consists of 15 residues. Trimming removed 5 bases at V and 5 bases at J, with 15 bases between. Germline V CDR1 and CDR2: SEHNR, FQNEAQ (reference sequence). The DNA of the CDR3 is TGTGCCAGCAGCGGAAGCCAGGGGAAAAATGAAAAACTGTTTTTT. Its translation: CASSGSQGKNEKLFF.

This clonotype was picked up many times. V and J are TRBV7-2 and TRBJ1-3, with a possible D match to TRBD1 (5 bases). The CDR3 totals 14 residues. With 5 bases removed from V and 0 bases from J, the gap between germline ends came to 8 bases. Germline-derived CDR1 and CDR2 are SGHTA and FQGNSA. The CDR3 region has the DNA TGTGCCAGCAGCACAGGTGGCTCTGGAAACACCATATATTTT. It yields the protein CASSTGGSGNTIYF.